This entry lists 19 T cell receptor beta chains sequenced from one sample in a study of T-cell memory formation after mild COVID-19. TCRdb used MiXCR to reprocess the 5' RACE reads, holding one entry per CDR3 protein. The sample includes about 250,000 distinct CDR3 sequences, approximately 15% of them seen just once. The sample comprised PBMCs or a T cell subset sorted from them (not recorded which). The source is an adult woman who had mild COVID-19 (a few samples of this study predate the infection). Cell type and time point are not known.

The genes are TRBV2 and TRBJ2-7; perhaps D is TRBD1 or TRBD2 (5 bases each). Germline CDR1 is SNHLY and CDR2 is FYNNEI. V dropped 3 bases and J dropped 3 bases, with 15 bases sitting between them. This CDR3 region has 15 residues. The chain's CDR3 is CASSDFSAGFYEQYF. The DNA for the CDR3 is TGTGCCAGCAGTGATTTTAGCGCAGGGTTCTACGAGCAGTACTTC.

This chain joins TRBV20-1 and TRBJ2-1; 9 bases align to TRBD1. V lost 0 bases to trimming and J lost 9 bases; unmatched junction nucleotides: 9. In germline, CDR1 is DFQATT, CDR2 SNEGSKA (reference sequence). The CDR3 spans 15 residues. As DNA, the CDR3 is TGCAGTGCTAGAGACGCTAACAGGGGGCATGTTGAGCAGTTCTTC. This gives the protein CSARDANRGHVEQFF.

This clonotype was seen ten or more times. The chain employs TRBV29-1 and TRBJ2-3; 10 nucleotides agree with TRBD1. CDR3 length: 15 amino acids. Germline V lookup: CDR1 SQVTM, CDR2 ANQGSEA. V lost 6 bases, J lost 3 bases, and 9 bases stayed unmatched. CDR3 DNA: TGCAGCGTCGCCAAGGGACAGGGGAGAACAGATACGCAGTATTTT. Its translation is CSVAKGQGRTDTQYF.

This chain connects TRBV7-2 to TRBJ1-1; D not resolved. Germline CDR1 SGHTA, CDR2 FQGNSA. Trimming took 1 base from V and 7 from J, leaving 10 bases between them. This CDR3 spans 13 amino acids. The CDR3 DNA is TGTGCCAGCAGCTTAGGGGTGCGGGGTGAAGCTTTCTTT. Amino acids: CASSLGVRGEAFF.

This clonotype was seen only a few times. The V and J genes are TRBV7-3 and TRBJ1-1; D is unresolved. This CDR3 is 9 amino acids long. Germline assignment: CDR1 SGHTA and CDR2 FQGTGA. The CDR3 loop reads CAGRTEAFF. The DNA for the CDR3 is TGTGCGGGTCGGACTGAAGCTTTCTTT.

The chain combines TRBV6-6 with TRBJ2-3, with 11 bases identical to TRBD2. Germline trimming cut 0 bases from V and 11 bases from J; bases unmatched to any gene: 7. This CDR3 has 15 amino acids. Germline values: CDR1 MNHNY, CDR2 SVGAGI (reference sequence). In DNA, the CDR3 is TGTGCCAGCAGTTACTCGACTAGCGGGAAAAATGGGCAGTATTTT. This gives the protein CASSYSTSGKNGQYF.

The rearrangement joins TRBV6-5 to TRBJ1-5, with no clear D. With 8 bases removed from V and 6 bases from J, the gap between germline ends came to 14 bases. This CDR3 region has 13 residues. Germline V gene sequence: CDR1 MNHEY, CDR2 SVGAGI. CDR3 DNA sequence: TGTGCCAGCGGGCCCTCGGTCGGTCAGCCCCAGCATTTT. Translated, it gives CASGPSVGQPQHF.

The table lists this clonotype with many counts. The J gene is TRBJ1-4, the V gene TRBV19; unclear D gene. CDR1 LNHDA and CDR2 SQIVND come from the germline V gene (reference sequence). The CDR3 spans 13 residues. V gave up 6 bases and J gave up 7 bases, with 12 bases separating them. CDR3 DNA: TGTGCCAGTAGCTCCACCCGGGGTGAAAAACTGTTTTTT. It encodes CASSSTRGEKLFF.

This clonotype was seen more than once but under ten times. The genes are TRBV2 and TRBJ1-3; TRBD1 matches at 10 bases. From germline, CDR1 is SNHLY and CDR2 FYNNEI. This CDR3 contains 13 residues. The junction had 4 bases not matched to a gene; V was cut back by 8 bases and J by 6 bases. In DNA, the CDR3 is TGTGCCAGCGGACAGGGGGACGTAAACACCATATATTTT. Translated, it gives CASGQGDVNTIYF.

The chain has TRBV7-2 and TRBJ1-1; D might be TRBD1 (5 bases). Trimming took 5 bases from V and 4 from J, leaving 11 bases between them. CDR3 length: 13 amino acids. Germline-derived CDR1 and CDR2 are SGHTA and FQGNSA. This CDR3 reads CASSIGAPTEAFF. The CDR3 nucleotides are TGTGCCAGCAGCATCGGGGCCCCCACTGAAGCTTTCTTT.

This rearrangement joins TRBV5-6 to TRBJ2-1, with TRBD2 matching over 13 bases. The CDR3 sequence is 18 residues long. V dropped 4 bases and J dropped 4; count of bases not matched to a gene: 11. Germline V lookup: CDR1 SGHDT, CDR2 YYEEEE. CDR3 residues: CASSQDRGLAGPYNEQFF. CDR3 nucleotide sequence: TGTGCCAGCAGCCAGGATCGGGGACTAGCGGGGCCGTACAATGAGCAGTTCTTC.

This clonotype was seen more than once but under ten times. The V gene is TRBV12-3 or TRBV12-4, the J gene TRBJ2-3, with TRBD2 identical over 8 bases. The ends lost 2 bases at V and 0 bases at J; junction bases unmatched: 1. The CDR3 spans 15 residues. Here the CDR3 reads CASSLTGGSTDTQYF. The CDR3 DNA sequence: TGTGCCAGCAGTTTAACGGGAGGGAGCACAGATACGCAGTATTTT.

In its sample, this clonotype was seen a few times. The rearrangement links TRBV18 to TRBJ2-4; D ambiguous. CDR1 is KGHSH, CDR2 LQKENI, per germline. With 2 bases removed from V and 0 bases from J, the gap between germline ends came to 11 bases. The CDR3 loop spans 16 amino acids. CDR3 sequence: CASSPALTLAKNIQYF. As DNA, the CDR3 is TGTGCCAGCTCACCAGCCCTTACATTAGCCAAAAACATTCAGTACTTC.

The gene calls are TRBV20-1 and TRBJ2-7; 10 bases align to TRBD2. The CDR3 extends over 13 amino acids. Germline CDR1 and CDR2: DFQATT and SNEGSKA (reference sequence). Trimming took 5 bases from V and 3 from J; bases not matched to a gene: 4. CDR3 protein: CSAPAGGNYEQYF. The CDR3 DNA reads TGCAGTGCTCCAGCGGGGGGGAACTACGAGCAGTACTTC.

The sample holds many counts of this clonotype. CDR3 residues: CASSPTLLAGGYNEQFF. The CDR3 DNA reads as TGTGCCAGCAGCCCTACCCTACTAGCGGGGGGCTACAATGAGCAGTTCTTC. The chain is built from TRBV7-3 and TRBJ2-1; 12 nucleotides agree with TRBD2. V was clipped by 5 bases and J by 3 bases; unmatched bases: 8. The germline V gene has CDR1 SGHTA and CDR2 FQGTGA. This CDR3 comprises 17 residues.

This clonotype was counted only a few times. The V and J genes are TRBV11-3 and TRBJ2-4; 13 bases match TRBD2. The CDR3 loop spans 16 amino acids. The J segment lost 8 bases and the V segment lost 4 bases, leaving 8 bases of the junction unmatched. Germline loops: CDR1 SGHNT, CDR2 YENEEA. CDR3 loop: CASSSWTSGSRHIQYF. The CDR3 coding sequence is TGTGCCAGCAGCTCGTGGACTAGCGGGAGCCGTCACATTCAGTACTTC. Full variable domain (missing parts from reference TRBV11-3 and TRBJ2-4): EAGVVQSPRYKIIEKKQPVAFWCNPISGHNTLYWYLQNLGQGPELLIRYENEEAVDDSQLPKDRFSAERLKGVDSTLKIQPAELGDSAVYLCASSSWTSGSRHIQYFGAGTRLSVL.

The DNA of the CDR3 is TGTGCCAGCAGCTTTTTGGGGGCCGGGGGAAACACCATATATTTT. This sequence encodes CASSFLGAGGNTIYF. The rearrangement joins TRBV5-5 to TRBJ1-3; maybe TRBD1 (6 bases). Germline V lookup: CDR1 SGHKS, CDR2 YYEKEE (reference sequence). CDR3 length equals 15 residues. The germline V and J ends were trimmed by 2 bases and 4 bases, with 13 bases remaining between them.

V gene TRBV12-3 or TRBV12-4 combines with J gene TRBJ2-4, with D maybe TRBD2 (7 bases). The CDR3 spans 14 residues. Trimming pared 3 bases from V and 8 bases from J, leaving 14 bases between. The chain's CDR3 is CASSFRQGRDIQYF. The CDR3 DNA sequence: TGTGCCAGCAGTTTTAGGCAGGGGAGGGACATTCAGTACTTC.

This clonotype was found a few times. The J gene is TRBJ2-1, the V gene TRBV7-2, with D possibly matching TRBD2 (6 bases). The CDR3 has 14 residues. The V gene lost 9 bases and the J gene lost 1 base, with 13 bases spanning the gap. Per the germline V gene, CDR1 is SGHTA and CDR2 is FQGNSA. CDR3 in DNA: TGTGCCAGTGTGACGGGAGTTTCCTACAATGAGCAGTTCTTC. It codes for CASVTGVSYNEQFF.